The 20 T cell receptor beta chains below come from one sample, sequenced in a study of blood T cell repertoires in COVID-19. The data were produced by immunoSEQ multiplex PCR, yet TCRdb's version contains in-frame clones alone and is incomplete. This sample carries roughly 500,000 clones, around 87% of them seen once, and the ten largest clones take about 2%. Source material: PBMCs or T cells enriched from blood (not recorded which). These receptors were obtained from a middle-aged woman who had recovered from COVID-19.

This clone has only a few counts. Distinct nucleotide sequences in the sample also encode this CDR3. The genes are TRBV20-1 and TRBJ2-7; 7 bases agree with TRBD2. Germline V gene lookup returns CDR1 DFQATT and CDR2 SNEGSKA (reference sequence). V shed 6 bases and J 4 bases; nucleotides not matched to a gene: 3. The CDR3 runs 11 residues. The CDR3 is CSARLAYEQYF. CDR3 DNA: TGCAGTGCCAGACTAGCTTACGAGCAGTACTTC.

The rearrangement joins TRBV7-2 to TRBJ1-2; 10 bases agree with TRBD1. This CDR3 is 14 amino acids long. Germline CDR1 SGHTA, CDR2 FQGNSA. The J segment lost 4 bases and the V segment lost 5 bases, leaving 4 bases of the junction unmatched. CDR3 coding DNA: TGTGCCAGCAGCCTGGGGGACAGGGGCTATGGCTACACCTTC. This codes for CASSLGDRGYGYTF.

The chain combines TRBV14 with TRBJ2-2; TRBD2 agrees at 8 bases. The CDR3 contains 16 residues. CDR1 SGHDN and CDR2 FVKESK come from the germline V gene. The trim removed 4 bases at V and 6 bases at J, leaving 10 bases unmatched. The CDR3 is CASSRSASGWSGELFF. CDR3 nucleotide sequence: TGTGCCAGCAGCCGTTCGGCTAGCGGGTGGTCCGGGGAGCTGTTTTTT.

The CDR3 reads CASSPRPGTDQPQHF. DNA of the CDR3: TGTGCCAGCAGCCCTCGTCCCGGGACAGATCAGCCCCAGCATTTT. The V call is TRBV7-2, the J call TRBJ1-5; 7 nucleotides line up with TRBD1. V dropped 5 bases and J dropped 5; count of bases not matched to a gene: 9. The CDR3 totals 15 residues. Germline CDR1 is SGHTA and CDR2 is FQGNSA.

V usage is TRBV4-1 and J usage is TRBJ1-4, with 7 bases identical to TRBD1. Germline V gene data show CDR1 as MGHRA and CDR2 as YSYEKL. The length of the CDR3 is 15 residues. After removal of 3 bases from V and 6 bases from J, the junction contained 7 bases not matched to a gene. CDR3 residues: CASSQIQGRDEKLFF. DNA for the CDR3: TGCGCCAGCAGCCAGATACAGGGGCGGGATGAAAAACTGTTTTTT.

The rearrangement links TRBV28 to TRBJ1-2, with D perhaps matching TRBD1 (5 bases). Trimming removed 4 bases from V and 8 bases from J, with 14 bases in between. The CDR3 length is 13 residues. Germline loops: CDR1 MDHEN, CDR2 SYDVKM. DNA of the CDR3: TGTGCCAGCAGTTCCCGACAGATTGAGGGCTACACCTTC. Protein product: CASSSRQIEGYTF.

This sequence joins TRBV6-5 and TRBJ1-4, with 7 bases fitting TRBD1. The CDR3 loop spans 15 amino acids. Looked up from germline, CDR1 is MNHEY and CDR2 is SVGAGI. V shed 5 bases and J 0 bases; nucleotides not matched to a gene: 3. In DNA form, the CDR3 reads TGTGCCAGCAGTCCCGGACAGGCAACTAATGAAAAACTGTTTTTT. This sequence encodes CASSPGQATNEKLFF.

This clone was found once. The rearrangement uses TRBV28 and TRBJ1-1, with TRBD1 matching 8 bases. In germline, CDR1 is MDHEN, CDR2 SYDVKM. V lost 2 bases, J lost 7 bases, and 3 bases stayed unmatched. This CDR3 region has 13 residues. CDR3 DNA: TGTGCCAGCAGTTTAGGGGACAGGCTTGAAGCTTTCTTT. This codes for CASSLGDRLEAFF. Drawing the rest from reference TRBV28 and TRBJ1-1, the complete variable domain is DVKVTQSSRYLVKRTGEKVFLECVQDMDHENMFWYRQDPGLGLRLIYFSYDVKMKEKGDIPEGYSVSREKKERFSLILESASTNQTSMYLCASSLGDRLEAFFGQGTRLTVV.

The chain has TRBV7-2 and TRBJ2-5; 8 bases line up with TRBD2. Trimming at V came to 5 bases and at J to 4 bases, leaving 9 bases not matched to a gene. CDR1 SGHTA and CDR2 FQGNSA come from the germline V gene. The CDR3 extends over 15 amino acids. The CDR3 coding sequence is TGTGCCAGCAGCCCCCGACTAGCGTCTGGAGAGACCCAGTACTTC. Protein sequence: CASSPRLASGETQYF.

In this sample, this clone turned up once. The chain carries TRBV13 and TRBJ1-4; 7 nucleotides align to TRBD1. Trimming took 4 bases from V and 5 from J; bases not matched to a gene: 7. The CDR3 has 15 residues. Looked up from germline, CDR1 is PRHDT and CDR2 is FYEKMQ (reference sequence). CDR3 in DNA: TGTGCCAGCAGCTCAAACAGGGGCCGGAATGAAAAACTGTTTTTT. It is translated as CASSSNRGRNEKLFF.

This chain links TRBV2 with TRBJ2-5; TRBD2 matches 7 bases. This CDR3 contains 14 residues. Trimming cost V 2 bases and J 7 bases; bases outside gene matches: 7. Germline V gives CDR1 SNHLY, CDR2 FYNNEI. CDR3 bases: TGTGCCAGCAGTGAAAGGGAGGGTAGCGGGACCCAGTACTTC. As protein: CASSEREGSGTQYF.

The chain recombines TRBV4-3 with TRBJ1-5; 8 nucleotides align to TRBD1. CDR3 length: 15 amino acids. CDR1 is LGHNA, CDR2 YSLEER, per germline. With V trimmed by 4 bases and J by 6 bases, 8 bases remained unmatched. Here the CDR3 DNA reads TGCGCCAGCAGCCGCGGACAGGGAAACGGTCAGCCCCAGCATTTT. It yields the protein CASSRGQGNGQPQHF.

The chain links TRBV24-1 to TRBJ2-2; 7 bases are shared with TRBD2. J gave up 3 bases and V 4 bases, and 13 bases lay outside the gene matches. Germline V gene lookup returns CDR1 KGHDR and CDR2 SFDVKD. The CDR3 has 18 residues. Here the CDR3 reads CATSDSGFKRDYTGELFF. DNA for the CDR3: TGTGCCACCAGTGACTCTGGGTTTAAGCGGGATTACACCGGGGAGCTGTTTTTT.

V usage is TRBV24-1 and J usage is TRBJ2-1; TRBD2 is a possible D gene (6 bases). CDR3 length equals 15 residues. V was trimmed by 6 bases and J by 5 bases, leaving 16 bases between them. The V gene's germline CDR1 is KGHDR and CDR2 SFDVKD. CDR3 loop: CATSPGTAAHNEQFF. The CDR3, as DNA: TGTGCCACCAGTCCCGGGACTGCCGCTCACAATGAGCAGTTCTTC.

The table lists this clone with a count of one. The chain carries TRBV7-9 and TRBJ1-2; 8 bases fit TRBD1. J was trimmed by 4 bases and V by 4 bases; bases with no gene match: 8. Germline V gives CDR1 SEHNR, CDR2 FQNEAQ (reference sequence). The CDR3 totals 15 residues. The CDR3 spells CASSYLDRDGYGYTF. The CDR3 DNA reads as TGTGCCAGCAGCTATCTGGACAGGGATGGCTATGGCTACACCTTC.

The J gene is TRBJ2-2, the V gene TRBV10-3; 9 bases are a match to TRBD1. Per germline, CDR1 ENHRY and CDR2 SYGVKD. The CDR3 totals 16 residues. After removal of 3 bases from V and 4 bases from J, the junction contained 6 bases not matched to a gene. As DNA, the CDR3 is TGTGCCATCAGTGAAGCAACAGGGGGCTTCACCGGGGAGCTGTTTTTT. Translation gives CAISEATGGFTGELFF.

This chain uses TRBV11-3 with TRBJ1-1, with TRBD1 matching 8 bases. The V and J ends lost 5 bases and 0 bases, in that order; junction bases with no gene match: 11. The V gene's germline CDR1 is SGHNT and CDR2 YENEEA. CDR3 length equals 17 residues. The CDR3: CASSPPPDRGMNTEAFF. The CDR3 DNA reads as TGTGCCAGCAGCCCACCCCCAGACAGGGGCATGAACACTGAAGCTTTCTTT. The whole variable domain, remainder taken from reference TRBV11-3 and TRBJ1-1, is EAGVVQSPRYKIIEKKQPVAFWCNPISGHNTLYWYLQNLGQGPELLIRYENEEAVDDSQLPKDRFSAERLKGVDSTLKIQPAELGDSAVYLCASSPPPDRGMNTEAFFGQGTRLTVV.

The chain couples TRBV6-5 to TRBJ1-4; TRBD1 matches at 9 bases. The V gene end was trimmed by 6 bases and the J gene end by 7 bases; junction bases not matched to a gene: 6. This CDR3 is built from 14 residues. Germline CDR1 reads MNHEY; CDR2 reads SVGAGI. The CDR3 DNA reads as TGTGCCAGCAGGAAGGGACAGGGTGGTGAAAAACTGTTTTTT. This sequence encodes CASRKGQGGEKLFF.

This chain links TRBV18 with TRBJ2-2; 9 bases map to TRBD1. This CDR3 is 17 amino acids long. From germline, CDR1 is KGHSH and CDR2 LQKENI. With 0 bases clipped from V and 7 bases from J, the junction kept 9 bases outside the gene matches. CDR3 loop: CASSPPPGQGLYGELFF. The DNA of the CDR3 is TGTGCCAGCTCACCACCCCCGGGACAGGGTTTATACGGGGAGCTGTTTTTT. The variable domain in full, completed from reference TRBV18 and TRBJ2-2, reads NAGVMQNPRHLVRRRGQEARLRCSPMKGHSHVYWYRQLPEEGLKFMVYLQKENIIDESGMPKERFSAEFPKEGPSILRIQQVVRGDSAAYFCASSPPPGQGLYGELFFGEGSRLTVL.

The rearrangement uses TRBV3-1 (or the pseudogene TRBV3-2) and TRBJ1-1; 7 nucleotides match TRBD1. The CDR3 extends over 15 amino acids. V was pared by 4 bases and J by 1 base, with 6 bases of the junction left unmatched. Germline CDR1 is LGHDT and CDR2 is YNNKEL (reference sequence). CDR3 sequence (DNA): TGTGCCAGCAGCCCGTCCCGGACAGGGAACACTGAAGCTTTCTTT. Protein sequence: CASSPSRTGNTEAFF.